The clone carrying this T cell receptor beta chain was seen at least ten times. This entry comes from a study of T cells in Graves' hyperthyroidism and ophthalmopathy. The V segment lost 6 bases and the J segment 9 bases; nucleotides outside the gene matches: 10. The CDR3 spans 15 residues. Using RNA transcripts as the source, TCR beta CDR3 regions were amplified. HTBI primers drove first-round RT-PCR of the TCR CDR3. TCRdb used MiXCR to reprocess the multiplex PCR reads, holding one entry per CDR3 protein. The table shows about 700,000 distinct CDR3 sequences, with 45% occurring only once. The gene calls are TRBV12-3 or TRBV12-4 and TRBJ1-6; 8 bases match TRBD1. This receptor was identified in an adult man with Graves' disease, either hyperthyroidism or ophthalmopathy (not recorded which). Material: peripheral blood or thyroid tissue (not recorded which). In DNA, the CDR3 is TGTGCCAGCAGGCGACTCGCCGGGACAGGTTCACCCCTCCACTTT. It codes for CASRRLAGTGSPLHF.